The entry that follows covers one T cell receptor beta chain sequence. The entry originates in a study of blood T cell repertoires in COVID-19. Study summary: Acute and convalescent COVID-19 samples came from the United States, Italy and Spain.

Clones were read by immunoSEQ multiplex PCR, and TCRdb kept only the in-frame ones, dropping some. Of 400,000 to 450,000 clones listed, less than 95% are singletons. The V gene lost 4 bases and the J gene lost 8 bases, with 15 bases spanning the gap. Germline lookup yields CDR1 MNHEY and CDR2 SVGAGI. CDR3 length: 14 residues. Recovery meant two consecutive negative NP/OP PCR tests, professional clearance, or resolved symptoms. The receptor comes from a young man who had recovered from COVID-19. The chain has TRBV6-5 and TRBJ2-1, with D perhaps matching TRBD1 (5 bases). The specimen sequenced was PBMCs or T cells enriched from blood (not recorded which). The CDR3 loop is CASSFRQDNYEQFF. Written as DNA, the CDR3 is TGTGCCAGCAGTTTCCGGCAGGACAACTATGAGCAGTTCTTC.